The 22 T cell receptor beta chains in this list originate from one sample, sequenced in a study of T cell responses to AZD1222 COVID-19 vaccine. Assay: immunoSEQ multiplex PCR; the TCRdb copy retains only in-frame clones and omits some. The repertoire has 150,000 to 200,000 clones, about 90% of them found once; the top ten carry under 14%. Sequencing was performed on peripheral blood, taken 28 days after the second AZD1222 dose. The receptors originated from an adult who received the AZD1222 COVID-19 vaccine.

The V and J genes are TRBV5-1 and TRBJ2-3; 8 nucleotides line up with TRBD2. The CDR3 extends over 14 amino acids. With 0 bases clipped from V and 5 bases from J, the junction kept 2 bases outside the gene matches. Germline CDR1 reads SGHRS; CDR2 reads YFSETQ. The CDR3 protein is CASSLVGGEDTQYF. The DNA of the CDR3 is TGCGCCAGCAGCTTGGTCGGGGGGGAAGATACGCAGTATTTT. The variable domain in full, with the rest retrieved from reference TRBV5-1 and TRBJ2-3, is KAGVTQTPRYLIKTRGQQVTLSCSPISGHRSVSWYQQTPGQGLQFLFEYFSETQRNKGNFPGRFSGRQFSNSRSEMNVSTLELGDSALYLCASSLVGGEDTQYFGPGTRLTVL.

V and J are TRBV5-1 and TRBJ1-4; D remains unclear. Germline V gene sequence: CDR1 SGHRS, CDR2 YFSETQ. The CDR3 has 15 amino acids. V was shortened by 0 bases and J by 5 bases, with 11 bases between the two germline ends. CDR3 coding DNA: TGCGCCAGCAGCTTGGCAAGGACGGGAAATGAAAAACTGTTTTTT. Amino acid sequence: CASSLARTGNEKLFF.

The table lists this clone with a count of one. This rearrangement joins TRBV19 to TRBJ1-4, with D maybe TRBD1 (5 bases). V gave up 6 bases and J gave up 0 bases, with 11 bases separating them. This CDR3 comprises 15 residues. The germline V gene has CDR1 LNHDA and CDR2 SQIVND (reference sequence). The CDR3 region has the DNA TGTGCCAGTAGAGGGACGGTTGCAACTAATGAAAAACTGTTTTTT. Translated: CASRGTVATNEKLFF.

This clone has only one observation. The chain carries TRBV2 and TRBJ2-1, with D uncertain. This CDR3 spans 14 amino acids. Trimming removed 8 bases from V and 3 bases from J, with 14 bases in between. Germline CDR1 and CDR2: SNHLY and FYNNEI. CDR3 loop: CASPAEPYYNEQFF. CDR3 nucleotides: TGTGCCAGCCCTGCTGAACCTTACTACAATGAGCAGTTCTTC.

The chain employs TRBV3-1 (or the pseudogene TRBV3-2) and TRBJ2-5; D uncertain. The V end was cut by 1 base, the J end by 0 bases, with 9 bases between. The CDR3 runs to 15 residues. Germline values: CDR1 LGHDT, CDR2 YNNKEL (reference sequence). The chain's CDR3 is CASSQGRQHQETQYF. The CDR3 bases are TGTGCCAGCAGCCAAGGAAGGCAGCACCAAGAGACCCAGTACTTC.

J is TRBJ1-3 and V is TRBV5-5; D is uncertain. The CDR3 runs to 14 residues. From germline, CDR1 is SGHKS and CDR2 YYEKEE (reference sequence). Trimming pared 6 bases from V and 3 bases from J, leaving 13 bases between. CDR3 in amino acids: CASKPGLGGNTIYF. The DNA for the CDR3 is TGTGCCAGCAAACCCGGGTTAGGTGGAAACACCATATATTTT.

This chain joins TRBV19 and TRBJ2-1; 12 positions agree with TRBD2. The V gene end was trimmed by 5 bases and the J gene end by 6 bases; junction bases not matched to a gene: 11. From germline, CDR1 is LNHDA and CDR2 SQIVND (reference sequence). This CDR3 has 17 amino acids. The CDR3 protein is CASSFSTSGGLVNEQFF. CDR3 DNA sequence: TGTGCCAGTAGTTTCTCGACTAGCGGGGGCCTGGTCAATGAGCAGTTCTTC.

The chain has TRBV14 and TRBJ2-3; the D is unclear. V was shortened by 4 bases and J by 0 bases, with 8 bases between the two germline ends. The CDR3 loop spans 14 amino acids. CDR1 and CDR2 from the germline V gene are SGHDN and FVKESK. CDR3 sequence: CASSLPSSTDTQYF. CDR3 sequence (DNA): TGTGCCAGCAGCCTTCCGTCTAGCACAGATACGCAGTATTTT.

As concerns this clone: This CDR3 fails to terminate in the conserved phenylalanine or tryptophan, so it likely reflects a read error. The DNA is omitted, as the CDR3 cannot be located on it reliably, and the CDR3 follows TCRdb's listing. V gene TRBV28 combines with J gene TRBJ1-2. With termini counted, the CDR3 has 12 amino acids. CDR1 and CDR2 (germline): MDHEN, SYDVKM. The CDR3 protein is CASSSGGFGEVL.

This chain uses TRBV5-6 with TRBJ1-5; D may be TRBD1 (5 bases). V shed 4 bases and J shed 1 base, with 12 bases lying between them. The CDR3 is made up of 15 amino acids. Germline V gene lookup returns CDR1 SGHDT and CDR2 YYEEEE. The CDR3 loop is CASSGIGESNQPQHF. The CDR3 nucleotides are TGTGCCAGCAGCGGTATAGGGGAGAGCAATCAGCCCCAGCATTTT.

Only one count was recorded for this clone. J is TRBJ1-2 and V is TRBV18; D is possibly TRBD1 (5 bases). This CDR3 region has 14 residues. Trimming took 6 bases from V and 0 from J, leaving 11 bases between them. Germline V gene data show CDR1 as KGHSH and CDR2 as LQKENI. The CDR3 loop reads CASSPQGANYGYTF. The CDR3 nucleotides are TGTGCCAGCTCCCCGCAGGGCGCTAACTATGGCTACACCTTC.

This clone was counted between two and nine times. The CDR3: CASSDSNSPLHF. CDR3 coding DNA: TGTGCCAGCAGCGACAGCAATTCACCCCTCCACTTT. This chain links TRBV2 with TRBJ1-6, with a tentative D call TRBD1 (5 bases). The CDR3 is made up of 12 amino acids. Trimming removed 6 bases at V and 7 bases at J, with 7 bases between. Per the germline V gene, CDR1 is SNHLY and CDR2 is FYNNEI.

The gene calls are TRBV5-4 and TRBJ2-5; D gene unclear. Germline V gene data show CDR1 as SGHNT and CDR2 as YYREEE (reference sequence). This CDR3 is 13 amino acids long. Deletions cut 4 bases from V and 2 bases from J, with 9 bases between. CDR3 residues: CASSPVRQETQYF. The CDR3 region has the DNA TGTGCCAGCAGCCCGGTACGGCAAGAGACCCAGTACTTC. Complete variable domain (other parts from reference TRBV5-4 and TRBJ2-5): ETGVTQSPTHLIKTRGQQVTLRCSSQSGHNTVSWYQQALGQGPQFIFQYYREEENGRGNFPPRFSGLQFPNYSSELNVNALELDDSALYLCASSPVRQETQYFGPGTRLLVL.

CDR3 sequence (DNA): TGTGCCATCAGGACGGACCGCACAGATACGCAGTATTTT. Translated, it gives CAIRTDRTDTQYF. V is TRBV10-3 and J is TRBJ2-3; no reliable D call. Germline V lookup: CDR1 ENHRY, CDR2 SYGVKD. V was shortened by 6 bases and J by 1 base, with 8 bases between the two germline ends. The CDR3 consists of 13 residues.

A single count supports this clone. The V gene is TRBV30, the J gene TRBJ2-1; no definite D call. Germline V lookup: CDR1 GTSNPN, CDR2 SVGIG (reference sequence). The CDR3 has 11 amino acids. Trimming removed 1 base from V and 8 bases from J, with 6 bases in between. This chain's CDR3 is CAWSGLDEQFF. The CDR3 DNA reads TGTGCCTGGAGTGGACTTGATGAGCAGTTCTTC.

The chain recombines TRBV6-5 with TRBJ1-1; weak D call: TRBD1 (5 bases). The V end lost 7 bases, the J end lost 1 base, and 16 bases lay between the germline ends. Germline lookup yields CDR1 MNHEY and CDR2 SVGAGI. The CDR3 is made up of 15 amino acids. The CDR3 is CASKKLETENTEAFF. In DNA form, the CDR3 reads TGTGCCAGCAAAAAACTTGAGACAGAGAACACTGAAGCTTTCTTT.

The CDR3 reads CASSETGGAFIGYTF. The CDR3 DNA reads as TGTGCCAGCAGCGAAACAGGGGGCGCATTTATCGGCTACACCTTC. V gene TRBV5-6 combines with J gene TRBJ1-2, with 9 bases aligning to TRBD1. From germline, CDR1 is SGHDT and CDR2 YYEEEE. The CDR3 covers 15 residues. V lost 4 bases and J lost 8; bases outside the gene matches: 12.

J is TRBJ2-7 and V is TRBV27; TRBD2 matches at 13 bases. CDR3 size: 15 residues. CDR1 is MNHEY and CDR2 is SMNVEV in the germline V gene (reference sequence). V lost 5 bases to trimming and J lost 3 bases; unmatched junction nucleotides: 4. The CDR3: CASSRTSGGFYEQYF. CDR3 nucleotide sequence: TGTGCCAGCAGTCGGACTAGCGGGGGATTCTACGAGCAGTACTTC.

The chain carries TRBV19 and TRBJ1-6; TRBD1 matches at 7 bases. CDR3 length: 13 amino acids. The V gene's germline CDR1 is LNHDA and CDR2 SQIVND (reference sequence). V shed 5 bases, J shed 14 bases, and the junction held 9 bases outside the gene matches. The CDR3 loop reads CASSEGGAKTLHF. The CDR3 DNA reads as TGTGCCAGTAGTGAAGGGGGCGCGAAGACCCTCCACTTT.

This clone was seen only once. Here the CDR3 DNA reads TGTGCCAGCAGCTACGGAGGGGCCGACTTCAGTTCACCCCTCCACTTT. Its translation is CASSYGGADFSSPLHF. The chain is built from TRBV5-8 and TRBJ1-6; D is possibly TRBD1 (5 bases). V gave up 3 bases and J gave up 9 bases, with 19 bases separating them. CDR3 length: 16 amino acids. Germline-derived CDR1 and CDR2 are SGHTS and YDEGEE.

The chain carries TRBV30 and TRBJ2-3; 7 nucleotides line up with TRBD2. The CDR3 sequence is 14 residues long. The germline gives CDR1 GTSNPN, CDR2 SVGIG (reference sequence). V lost 5 bases and J lost 2; bases outside the gene matches: 7. The DNA of the CDR3 is TGTGCCTGGGCACCGGGACTACTCACAGATACGCAGTATTTT. It translates to CAWAPGLLTDTQYF. Full variable domain (outside the CDR3, taken from reference TRBV30 and TRBJ2-3): SQTIHQWPATLVQPVGSPLSLECTVEGTSNPNLYWYRQAAGRGLQLLFYSVGIGQISSEVPQNLSASRPQDRQFILSSKKLLLSDSGFYLCAWAPGLLTDTQYFGPGTRLTVL.

The chain has TRBV5-1 and TRBJ2-7; D gene unclear. The CDR3 is made up of 14 amino acids. Germline lookup yields CDR1 SGHRS and CDR2 YFSETQ. Trimming took off 0 bases at V and 3 bases at J, with 10 bases between the two ends. The CDR3 DNA is TGCGCCAGCAGCTTGGGAACTACGATCTACGAGCAGTACTTC. Residues: CASSLGTTIYEQYF.